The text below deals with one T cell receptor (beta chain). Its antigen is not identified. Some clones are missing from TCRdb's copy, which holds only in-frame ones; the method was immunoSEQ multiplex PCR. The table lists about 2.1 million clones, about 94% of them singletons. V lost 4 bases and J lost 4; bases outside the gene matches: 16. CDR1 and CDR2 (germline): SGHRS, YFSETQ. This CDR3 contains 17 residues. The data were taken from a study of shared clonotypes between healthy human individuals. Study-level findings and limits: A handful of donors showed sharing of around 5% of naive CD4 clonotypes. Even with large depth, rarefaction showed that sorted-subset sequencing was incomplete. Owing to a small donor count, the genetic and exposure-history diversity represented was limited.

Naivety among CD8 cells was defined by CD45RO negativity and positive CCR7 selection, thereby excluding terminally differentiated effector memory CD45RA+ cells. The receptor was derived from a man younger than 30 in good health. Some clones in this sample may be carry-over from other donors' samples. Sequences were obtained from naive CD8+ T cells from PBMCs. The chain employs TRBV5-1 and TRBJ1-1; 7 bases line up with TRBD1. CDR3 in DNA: TGCGCCAGCAGCCTAAGCCTATCGACAGGGTTGGGCACTGAAGCTTTCTTT. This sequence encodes CASSLSLSTGLGTEAFF.